Detailed here is one T cell receptor (beta chain). Its cognate antigen is unknown. TCRdb redid the calling of the multiplex PCR reads with MiXCR, one entry per CDR3 protein. The sample consists of about 14,000 distinct CDR3 sequences, around 57% of them appearing once. This sample stems from a study of breast tumors, draining lymph nodes, adjacent tissues. CDR3 length: 14 residues. Trimming took off 3 bases at V and 4 bases at J, with 13 bases between the two ends. Looked up from germline, CDR1 is DFQATT and CDR2 is SNEGSKA (reference sequence). General study findings and limits: Findings are consistent with lymph node origin and intratumoral expansion of most tumor T cells. Luminal-like breast cancer showed significantly higher tumor–nontumor repertoire similarity than basal-like. Tumor repertoires ranked between lymph nodes and nontumor tissue in diversity, with V and J gene preferences.

Sequencing input: tumor-adjacent breast tissue. This TCR derives from a female donor with breast cancer. Some clones in this sample may be carry-over from other donors' samples. This chain uses TRBV20-1 with TRBJ1-3; D not resolved. CDR3 region: CSASPGVYGNTIYF. The CDR3 coding sequence is TGCAGTGCTAGCCCGGGAGTGTACGGAAACACCATATATTTT.